This TCR beta chain came from a study of OX40 agonist ivuxolimab in advanced cancers. Study-level information: The study enrolled dose-escalation patients with hepatocellular carcinoma, melanoma, renal cell or head and neck cancer. The mean age was approximately 60 years, ranging from about 23 to 79, with 80% to 85% of participants male. Study-level points and caveats: CD4+ and CD8+ blood T cells expanded clonally by week 6 at 0.1 to 3.0 mg/kg.

To note about this clone: Its specificity is unknown.

Method: immunoSEQ multiplex PCR; TCRdb's copy keeps in-frame clones and lacks some. In the table there are some 54,000 clones, approximately 90% of which are singletons. The CDR3 has 14 amino acids. Germline loops: CDR1 PRHDT, CDR2 FYEKMQ (reference sequence). Losses at the gene ends were 4 bases for V and 1 base for J; bases not matched to a gene: 2. This clonotype was obtained from an adult with an advanced solid tumor such as melanoma, head and neck, liver or kidney cancer. The chain joins TRBV13 to TRBJ2-7; TRBD1 matches 9 bases. The sequenced sample was CD4+ or CD8+ T cells sorted from blood, obtained in a trial of the OX40 agonist ivuxolimab. DNA of the CDR3: TGTGCCAGCAGCTCCGGGACAGGGTCCTACGAGCAGTACTTC. Translated: CASSSGTGSYEQYF. The full variable domain, completed using reference TRBV13 and TRBJ2-7, is AAGVIQSPRHLIKEKRETATLKCYPIPRHDTVYWYQQGPGQDPQFLISFYEKMQSDKGSIPDRFSAQQFSDYHSELNMSSLELGDSALYFCASSSGTGSYEQYFGPGTRLTVT.